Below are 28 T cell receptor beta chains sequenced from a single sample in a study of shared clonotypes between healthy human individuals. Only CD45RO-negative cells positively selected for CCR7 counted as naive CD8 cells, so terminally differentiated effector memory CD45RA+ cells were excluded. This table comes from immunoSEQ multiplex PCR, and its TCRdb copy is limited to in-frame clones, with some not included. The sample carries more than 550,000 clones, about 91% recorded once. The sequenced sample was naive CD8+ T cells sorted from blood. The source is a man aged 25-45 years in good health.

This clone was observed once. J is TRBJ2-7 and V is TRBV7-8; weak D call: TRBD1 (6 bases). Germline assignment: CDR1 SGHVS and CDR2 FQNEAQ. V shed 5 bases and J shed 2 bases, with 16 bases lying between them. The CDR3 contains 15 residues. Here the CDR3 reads CASSHPTGPTYEQYF. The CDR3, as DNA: TGTGCCAGCAGCCACCCGACAGGACCTACCTACGAGCAGTACTTC.

In DNA form, the CDR3 reads TGTGCCAGCAGTCACCGGGACAGCTCTAACTATGGCTACACCTTC. Its translation: CASSHRDSSNYGYTF. The V call is TRBV28, the J call TRBJ1-2, with 7 bases fitting TRBD1. The CDR3 runs to 15 residues. J was trimmed by 0 bases and V by 5 bases; bases with no gene match: 6. In germline, CDR1 is MDHEN, CDR2 SYDVKM.

The CDR3 loop is CASRRLGGVVTDTQYF. The CDR3, as DNA: TGTGCCAGCCGGCGTCTCGGGGGGGTAGTCACAGATACGCAGTATTTT. This chain joins TRBV7-9 and TRBJ2-3, with TRBD2 matching over 8 bases. This CDR3 region has 16 residues. Germline assignment: CDR1 SEHNR and CDR2 FQNEAQ (reference sequence). V was pared by 8 bases and J by 2 bases, with 12 bases of the junction left unmatched.

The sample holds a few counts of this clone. CDR3 in amino acids: CASSLTGNQHSNQPQHF. The CDR3 DNA reads as TGTGCCAGCAGCCTAACAGGGAACCAACATAGCAATCAGCCCCAGCATTTT. This chain connects TRBV7-9 to TRBJ1-5; weak D call: TRBD1 (6 bases). V lost 5 bases and J 0 bases, leaving 17 bases between the germline ends. CDR1 and CDR2 from the germline V gene are SEHNR and FQNEAQ (reference sequence). The CDR3 contains 17 residues.

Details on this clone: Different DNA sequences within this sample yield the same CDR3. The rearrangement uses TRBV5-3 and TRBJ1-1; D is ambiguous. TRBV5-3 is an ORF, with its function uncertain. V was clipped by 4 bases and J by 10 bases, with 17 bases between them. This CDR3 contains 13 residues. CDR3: CARSMGGSETAFF. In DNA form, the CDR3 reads TGTGCCAGAAGCATGGGAGGGAGTGAGACAGCTTTCTTT.

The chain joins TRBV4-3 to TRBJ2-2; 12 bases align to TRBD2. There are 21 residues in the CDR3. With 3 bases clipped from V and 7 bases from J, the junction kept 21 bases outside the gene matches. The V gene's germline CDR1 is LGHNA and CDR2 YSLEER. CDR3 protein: CASSQGTRTSGINRRGGELFF. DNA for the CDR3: TGCGCCAGCAGCCAGGGCACCCGGACTAGCGGGATCAATCGGCGGGGCGGGGAGCTGTTTTTT.

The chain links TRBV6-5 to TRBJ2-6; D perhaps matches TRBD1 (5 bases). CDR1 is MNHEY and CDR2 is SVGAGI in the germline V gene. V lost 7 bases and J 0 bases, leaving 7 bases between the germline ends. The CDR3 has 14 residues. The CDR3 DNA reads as TGTGCCAGCACACAGGCCTCTGGGGCCAACGTCCTGACTTTC. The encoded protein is CASTQASGANVLTF.

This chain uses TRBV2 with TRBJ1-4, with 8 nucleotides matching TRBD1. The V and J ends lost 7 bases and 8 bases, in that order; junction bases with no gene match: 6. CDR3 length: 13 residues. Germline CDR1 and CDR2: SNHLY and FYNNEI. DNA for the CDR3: TGTGCCAGCAAGCCGACAGGGGTCGAAAAACTGTTTTTT. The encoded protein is CASKPTGVEKLFF.

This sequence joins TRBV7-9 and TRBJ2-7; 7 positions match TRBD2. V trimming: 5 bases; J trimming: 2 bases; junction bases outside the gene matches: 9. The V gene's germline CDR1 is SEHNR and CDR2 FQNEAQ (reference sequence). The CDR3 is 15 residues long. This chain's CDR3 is CASSPEGLVAYEQYF. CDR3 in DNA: TGTGCCAGCAGCCCAGAAGGACTAGTGGCCTACGAGCAGTACTTC.

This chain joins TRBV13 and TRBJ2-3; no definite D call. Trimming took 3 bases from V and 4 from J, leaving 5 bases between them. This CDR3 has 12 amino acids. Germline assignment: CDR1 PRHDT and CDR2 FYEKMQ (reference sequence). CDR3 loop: CASSFAPDTQYF. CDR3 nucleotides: TGTGCCAGCAGCTTCGCCCCAGATACGCAGTATTTT.

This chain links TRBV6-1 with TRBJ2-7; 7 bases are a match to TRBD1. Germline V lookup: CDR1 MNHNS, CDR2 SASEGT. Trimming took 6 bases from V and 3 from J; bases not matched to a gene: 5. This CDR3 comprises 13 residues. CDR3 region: CASRLTGSYEQYF. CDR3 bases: TGTGCCAGCAGGTTGACAGGGAGCTACGAGCAGTACTTC.

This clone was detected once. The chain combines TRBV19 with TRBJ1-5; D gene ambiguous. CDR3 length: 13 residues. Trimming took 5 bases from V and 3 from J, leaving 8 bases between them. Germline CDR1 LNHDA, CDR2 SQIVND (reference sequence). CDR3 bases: TGTGCCAGTAGTTCTGGGATCAATCAGCCCCAGCATTTT. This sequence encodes CASSSGINQPQHF.

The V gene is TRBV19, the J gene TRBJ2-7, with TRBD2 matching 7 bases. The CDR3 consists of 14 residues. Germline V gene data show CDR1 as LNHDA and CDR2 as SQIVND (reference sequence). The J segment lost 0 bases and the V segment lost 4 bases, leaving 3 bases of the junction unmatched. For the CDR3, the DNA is TGTGCCAGTAGTAGCGGGAGTCTCTCCTACGAGCAGTACTTC. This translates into CASSSGSLSYEQYF.

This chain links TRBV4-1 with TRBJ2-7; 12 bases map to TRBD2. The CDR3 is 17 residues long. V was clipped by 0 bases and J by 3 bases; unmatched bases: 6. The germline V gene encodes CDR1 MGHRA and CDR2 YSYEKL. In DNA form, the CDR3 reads TGCGCCAGCAGCCAAGAGGACCAGGGACTAGCGGGCTACGAGCAGTACTTC. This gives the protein CASSQEDQGLAGYEQYF.

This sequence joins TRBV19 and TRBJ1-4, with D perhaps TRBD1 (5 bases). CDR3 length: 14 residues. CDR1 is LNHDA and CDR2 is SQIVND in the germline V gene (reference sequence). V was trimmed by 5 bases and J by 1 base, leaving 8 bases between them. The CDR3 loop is CASSGGGTNEKLFF. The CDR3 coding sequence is TGTGCCAGTAGTGGGGGGGGAACTAATGAAAAACTGTTTTTT. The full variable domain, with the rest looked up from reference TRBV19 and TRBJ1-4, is DGGITQSPKYLFRKEGQNVTLSCEQNLNHDAMYWYRQDPGQGLRLIYYSQIVNDFQKGDIAEGYSVSREKKESFPLTVTSAQKNPTAFYLCASSGGGTNEKLFFGSGTQLSVL.

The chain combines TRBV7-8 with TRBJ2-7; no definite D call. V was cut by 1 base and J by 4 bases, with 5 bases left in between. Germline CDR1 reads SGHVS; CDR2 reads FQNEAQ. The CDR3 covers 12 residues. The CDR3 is CASSLGWYEQYF. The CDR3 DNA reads TGTGCCAGCAGCTTAGGGTGGTACGAGCAGTACTTC. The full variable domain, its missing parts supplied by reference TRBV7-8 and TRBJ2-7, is GAGVSQSPRYKVAKRGQDVALRCDPISGHVSLFWYQQALGQGPEFLTYFQNEAQLDKSGLPSDRFFAERPEGSVSTLKIQRTQQEDSAVYLCASSLGWYEQYFGPGTRLTVT.

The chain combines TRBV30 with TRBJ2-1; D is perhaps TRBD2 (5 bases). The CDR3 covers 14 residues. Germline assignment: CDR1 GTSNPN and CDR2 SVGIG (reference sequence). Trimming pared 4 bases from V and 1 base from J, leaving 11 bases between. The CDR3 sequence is CAWTPGLSYNEQFF. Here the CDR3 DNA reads TGTGCCTGGACCCCCGGACTTTCCTACAATGAGCAGTTCTTC.

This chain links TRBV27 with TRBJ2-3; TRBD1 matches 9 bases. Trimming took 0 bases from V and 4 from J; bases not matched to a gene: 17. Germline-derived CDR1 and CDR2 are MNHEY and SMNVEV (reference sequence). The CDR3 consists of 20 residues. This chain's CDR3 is CASSLSAGDRVDPGADTQYF. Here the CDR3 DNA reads TGTGCCAGCAGTTTATCCGCCGGGGACAGGGTGGATCCCGGCGCAGATACGCAGTATTTT.

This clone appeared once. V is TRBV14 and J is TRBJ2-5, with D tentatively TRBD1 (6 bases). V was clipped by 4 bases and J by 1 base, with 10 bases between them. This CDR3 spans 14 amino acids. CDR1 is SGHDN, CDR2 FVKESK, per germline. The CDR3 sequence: CASSRWTVQETQYF. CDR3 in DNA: TGTGCCAGCAGCCGCTGGACAGTCCAAGAGACCCAGTACTTC.

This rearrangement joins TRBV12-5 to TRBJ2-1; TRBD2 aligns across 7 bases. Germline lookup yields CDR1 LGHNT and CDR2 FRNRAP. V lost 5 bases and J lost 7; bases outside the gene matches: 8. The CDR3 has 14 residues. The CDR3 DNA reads TGTGCTAGTGGTCACATTAGCGGGTATAATGAGCAGTTCTTC. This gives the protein CASGHISGYNEQFF.

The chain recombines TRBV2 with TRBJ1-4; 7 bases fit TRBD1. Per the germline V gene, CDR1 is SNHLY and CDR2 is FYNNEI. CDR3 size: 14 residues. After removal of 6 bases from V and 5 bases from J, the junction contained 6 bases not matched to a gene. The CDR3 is CASSDRELNEKLFF. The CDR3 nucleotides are TGTGCCAGCAGCGACAGGGAGTTAAATGAAAAACTGTTTTTT. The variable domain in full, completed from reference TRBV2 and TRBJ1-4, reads EPEVTQTPSHQVTQMGQEVILRCVPISNHLYFYWYRQILGQKVEFLVSFYNNEISEKSEIFDDQFSVERPDGSNFTLKIRSTKLEDSAMYFCASSDRELNEKLFFGSGTQLSVL.

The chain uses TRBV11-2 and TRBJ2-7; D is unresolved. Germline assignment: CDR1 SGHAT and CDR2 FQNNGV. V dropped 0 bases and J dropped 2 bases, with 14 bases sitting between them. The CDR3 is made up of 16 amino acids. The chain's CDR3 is CASSLDYRQVTYEQYF. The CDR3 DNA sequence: TGTGCCAGCAGCTTAGATTATAGGCAGGTGACCTACGAGCAGTACTTC.

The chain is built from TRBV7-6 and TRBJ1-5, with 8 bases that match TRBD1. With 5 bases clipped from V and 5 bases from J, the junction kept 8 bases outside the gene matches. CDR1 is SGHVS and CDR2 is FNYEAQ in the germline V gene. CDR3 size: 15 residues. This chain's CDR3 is CASSPDRDQYQPQHF. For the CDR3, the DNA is TGTGCCAGCAGCCCGGACAGGGATCAGTATCAGCCCCAGCATTTT.

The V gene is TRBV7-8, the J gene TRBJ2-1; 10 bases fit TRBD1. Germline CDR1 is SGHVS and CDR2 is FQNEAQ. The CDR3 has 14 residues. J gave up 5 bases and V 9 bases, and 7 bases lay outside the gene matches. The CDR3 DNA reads TGTGCCAGTCGGGGGACAGGGGAGGACAATGAGCAGTTCTTC. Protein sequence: CASRGTGEDNEQFF.

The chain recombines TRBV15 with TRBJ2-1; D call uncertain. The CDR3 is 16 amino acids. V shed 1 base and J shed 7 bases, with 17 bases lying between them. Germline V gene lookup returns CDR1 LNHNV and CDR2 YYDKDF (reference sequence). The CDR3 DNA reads TGTGCCACCAGCAGAGGGTTCGCAGGAACGTCGAATGAGCAGTTCTTC. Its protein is CATSRGFAGTSNEQFF.

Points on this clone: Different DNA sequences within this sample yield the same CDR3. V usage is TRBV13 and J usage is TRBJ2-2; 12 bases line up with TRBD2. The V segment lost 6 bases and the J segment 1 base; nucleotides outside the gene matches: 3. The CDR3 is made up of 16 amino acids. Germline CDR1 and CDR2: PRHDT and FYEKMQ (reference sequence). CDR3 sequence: CASSLGLAGNTGELFF. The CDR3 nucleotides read TGTGCCAGCAGTTTGGGACTAGCGGGGAACACCGGGGAGCTGTTTTTT.

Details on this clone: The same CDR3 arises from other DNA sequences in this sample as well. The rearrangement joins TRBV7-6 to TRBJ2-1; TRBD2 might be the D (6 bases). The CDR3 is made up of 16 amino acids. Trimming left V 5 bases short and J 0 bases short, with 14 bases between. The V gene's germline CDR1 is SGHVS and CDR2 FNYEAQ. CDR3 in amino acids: CASSLGSGSSYNEQFF. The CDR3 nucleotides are TGTGCCAGCAGCCTCGGTAGCGGTAGCTCCTACAATGAGCAGTTCTTC.

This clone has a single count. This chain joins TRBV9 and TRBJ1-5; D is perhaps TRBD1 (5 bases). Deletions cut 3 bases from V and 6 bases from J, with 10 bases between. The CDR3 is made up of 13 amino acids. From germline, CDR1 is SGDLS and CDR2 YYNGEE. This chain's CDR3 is CASSGGGRQPQHF. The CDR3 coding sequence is TGTGCCAGCAGCGGTGGGGGTCGTCAGCCCCAGCATTTT. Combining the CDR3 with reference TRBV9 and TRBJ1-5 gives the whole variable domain DSGVTQTPKHLITATGQRVTLRCSPRSGDLSVYWYQQSLDQGLQFLIQYYNGEERAKGNILERFSAQQFPDLHSELNLSSLELGDSALYFCASSGGGRQPQHFGDGTRLSIL.